The 28 T cell receptor beta chains reported below all come from one sample, sequenced in a study of cytomegalovirus exposure and HLA in healthy donors. In the PCR, 60 Vbeta and 13 Jbeta primers were used. TCRdb keeps only in-frame clones here, not all; method: immunoSEQ multiplex PCR. Of about 68,000 clones listed, 75% to 85% were seen once; the top ten hold approximately 7%. The material sequenced was PBMCs. The receptors were sampled from a human donor in good health.

The rearrangement joins TRBV7-2 to TRBJ1-4; D might be TRBD1 (5 bases). The V and J ends lost 3 bases and 5 bases respectively, with 13 bases between them. The germline V gene encodes CDR1 SGHTA and CDR2 FQGNSA. This CDR3 is built from 15 residues. CDR3 nucleotide sequence: TGTGCCAGCAGCTTCTGGGGCAGTAAAAATGAAAAACTGTTTTTT. Translating gives CASSFWGSKNEKLFF.

V usage is TRBV2 and J usage is TRBJ1-6; TRBD1 is a possible D gene (6 bases). Between the trimmed V and J ends, which lost 10 bases and 2 bases, there was a span of 15 bases. CDR1 and CDR2 from the germline V gene are SNHLY and FYNNEI. There are 15 residues in the CDR3. For the CDR3, the DNA is TGTGCCACCCACCCCAGGGGACCCTATAATTCACCCCTCCACTTT. Its translation: CATHPRGPYNSPLHF. Drawing the rest from reference TRBV2 and TRBJ1-6, the complete variable domain is EPEVTQTPSHQVTQMGQEVILRCVPISNHLYFYWYRQILGQKVEFLVSFYNNEISEKSEIFDDQFSVERPDGSNFTLKIRSTKLEDSAMYFCATHPRGPYNSPLHFGNGTRLTVT.

J is TRBJ2-3 and V is TRBV5-1; D perhaps matches TRBD2 (7 bases). Trimming cost V 4 bases and J 2 bases, with 14 bases left between them. The CDR3 spans 15 residues. Germline values: CDR1 SGHRS, CDR2 YFSETQ. CDR3 sequence: CASSAAGAHTDTQYF. The CDR3 bases are TGCGCCAGCAGCGCCGCGGGGGCCCACACAGATACGCAGTATTTT.

The chain links TRBV7-2 to TRBJ2-3; a weak D match, TRBD2 (7 bases). CDR1 is SGHTA and CDR2 is FQGNSA in the germline V gene. This CDR3 is 15 amino acids long. Trimming took 5 bases from V and 2 from J, leaving 14 bases between them. The CDR3 DNA reads as TGTGCCAGCAGCGTTATGGGGGGGCCCACAGATACGCAGTATTTT. As protein: CASSVMGGPTDTQYF.

Of note for this clone: A junction end diverges from the germline sequence, so it may reflect a read error. The rearrangement joins TRBV7-9 to TRBJ1-4; 7 positions match TRBD1. From germline, CDR1 is SEHNR and CDR2 FQNEAQ (reference sequence). There are 14 residues in the CDR3. CDR3 region: CASSYDRVNEKPFF. CDR3 DNA sequence: TGTGCCAGCAGTTATGACAGGGTAAATGAAAAACCGTTTTTT.

This clone is termed medium-sized. The chain carries TRBV28 and TRBJ2-7, with a weak D call TRBD1 (5 bases). The V gene's germline CDR1 is MDHEN and CDR2 SYDVKM. The ends were cut back, 5 bases at V and 10 bases at J, with 21 bases in the middle. This CDR3 has 14 residues. CDR3 region: CASSTTRQPADQYF. The CDR3 nucleotides read TGTGCCAGCAGTACAACGAGACAGCCGGCGGACCAGTACTTC. The full variable domain, with the rest looked up from reference TRBV28 and TRBJ2-7, is DVKVTQSSRYLVKRTGEKVFLECVQDMDHENMFWYRQDPGLGLRLIYFSYDVKMKEKGDIPEGYSVSREKKERFSLILESASTNQTSMYLCASSTTRQPADQYFGPGTRLTVT.

J is TRBJ1-2 and V is TRBV7-9; D is uncertain. Germline lookup yields CDR1 SEHNR and CDR2 FQNEAQ (reference sequence). The V and J ends lost 5 bases and 2 bases respectively, with 9 bases between them. The CDR3 has 13 amino acids. The CDR3 protein is CASSPPGNYGYTF. The CDR3 region has the DNA TGTGCCAGCAGCCCCCCAGGCAACTATGGCTACACCTTC. The whole variable domain, remainder taken from reference TRBV7-9 and TRBJ1-2, is DTGVSQNPRHKITKRGQNVTFRCDPISEHNRLYWYRQTLGQGPEFLTYFQNEAQLEKSRLLSDRFSAERPKGSFSTLEIQRTEQGDSAMYLCASSPPGNYGYTFGSGTRLTVV.

A remark on this clone: The identical CDR3 is also encoded by other nucleotide sequences in the sample. This rearrangement joins TRBV6-5 to TRBJ2-7; TRBD2 is a possible D gene (5 bases). CDR3 length: 13 residues. CDR1 and CDR2 (germline): MNHEY, SVGAGI. Trimming pared 0 bases from V and 4 bases from J, leaving 7 bases between. The CDR3 region has the DNA TGTGCCAGCAGTTACTCGAGAGGGTACGAGCAGTACTTC. This encodes CASSYSRGYEQYF.

Comment on this clone: The same CDR3 also results from other DNA sequences found in this sample. The chain links TRBV6-5 to TRBJ2-1, with TRBD1 matching over 7 bases. The germline gives CDR1 MNHEY, CDR2 SVGAGI. The CDR3 has 15 residues. J gave up 6 bases and V 4 bases, and 9 bases lay outside the gene matches. The CDR3 loop is CASSSPNRGSNEQFF. The CDR3 nucleotides are TGTGCCAGCAGTTCACCCAACAGGGGCAGCAATGAGCAGTTCTTC.

A note on this clone: Distinct nucleotide sequences in the sample also encode this CDR3. The rearrangement links TRBV2 to TRBJ1-2; 9 positions agree with TRBD1. This CDR3 contains 14 residues. Germline V CDR1 and CDR2: SNHLY, FYNNEI. The V and J ends lost 1 base and 7 bases, in that order; junction bases with no gene match: 4. The CDR3 DNA reads as TGTGCCAGCAGTGAAGGCCGGGACAGGGCTGGCTACACCTTC. Amino acid sequence: CASSEGRDRAGYTF.

This clone was counted a few times. The V and J genes are TRBV6-1 and TRBJ1-4; TRBD1 agrees at 8 bases. This CDR3 contains 15 residues. Germline trimming cut 8 bases from V and 3 bases from J; bases unmatched to any gene: 8. Germline V lookup: CDR1 MNHNS, CDR2 SASEGT. CDR3: CASGQDRAANEKLFF. Here the CDR3 DNA reads TGTGCCAGCGGACAGGACAGGGCCGCTAATGAAAAACTGTTTTTT.

The gene calls are TRBV5-1 and TRBJ1-2; D perhaps matches TRBD1 (6 bases). The CDR3 extends over 12 amino acids. The ends were cut back, 4 bases at V and 8 bases at J, with 12 bases in the middle. The germline CDR1 and CDR2 sequences are SGHRS and YFSETQ. The CDR3 sequence: CASSEQGDGYTF. In DNA, the CDR3 is TGCGCCAGCAGCGAACAGGGTGACGGCTACACCTTC.

This rearrangement joins TRBV2 to TRBJ1-4; D perhaps matches TRBD1 (6 bases). CDR1 is SNHLY, CDR2 FYNNEI, per germline. Trimming shortened V by 4 bases and J by 8 bases, and 11 bases separated the two germline ends. The CDR3 is 13 amino acids. The CDR3 region is CASSAGAREKLFF. As DNA, the CDR3 is TGTGCCAGCAGTGCAGGGGCCCGGGAAAAACTGTTTTTT.

The J gene is TRBJ1-2, the V gene TRBV18, with D possibly being TRBD1 (6 bases). CDR3 length: 16 residues. Trimming shortened V by 2 bases and J by 1 base, and 14 bases separated the two germline ends. Germline CDR1 is KGHSH and CDR2 is LQKENI. The CDR3 nucleotides are TGTGCCAGCTCACCAAGCGGGGGCAGCATTAACTATGGCTACACCTTC. Amino acid sequence: CASSPSGGSINYGYTF.

The chain uses TRBV9 and TRBJ1-3, with a weak D call TRBD1 (6 bases). Trimming cost V 7 bases and J 0 bases, with 14 bases left between them. The CDR3 totals 15 residues. From germline, CDR1 is SGDLS and CDR2 YYNGEE. CDR3: CASSTGFSSGNTIYF. The CDR3 nucleotides read TGTGCCAGCTCAACAGGGTTCTCCTCTGGAAACACCATATATTTT.

The table lists this clone with a count of one. The chain recombines TRBV29-1 with TRBJ2-7; 9 positions agree with TRBD1. V lost 4 bases to trimming and J lost 5 bases; unmatched junction nucleotides: 9. Germline CDR1 is SQVTM and CDR2 is ANQGSEA. This CDR3 has 14 amino acids. CDR3 in amino acids: CSVAAQGQGNEQYF. The CDR3 DNA reads TGCAGCGTTGCCGCCCAGGGACAGGGTAACGAGCAGTACTTC.

V and J are TRBV28 and TRBJ1-5, with a weak D call TRBD1 (6 bases). Per germline, CDR1 MDHEN and CDR2 SYDVKM. This CDR3 has 15 amino acids. With 5 bases removed from V and 3 bases from J, the gap between germline ends came to 14 bases. This CDR3 reads CASSGTDRLNQPQHF. CDR3 nucleotides: TGTGCCAGCAGTGGGACGGACAGACTCAATCAGCCCCAGCATTTT.

This sequence joins TRBV25-1 and TRBJ2-5; 9 positions match TRBD2. Germline V gene data show CDR1 as MGHDK and CDR2 as SYGVNS. Trimming removed 0 bases from V and 5 bases from J; junction bases left unmatched: 4. This CDR3 is built from 15 residues. The CDR3 loop is CASSEYAGGRETQYF. As DNA, the CDR3 is TGTGCCAGCAGTGAATATGCGGGGGGGCGGGAGACCCAGTACTTC.

V usage is TRBV27 and J usage is TRBJ1-1, with 10 bases aligning to TRBD1. Germline CDR1 and CDR2: MNHEY and SMNVEV (reference sequence). The V and J ends lost 2 bases and 4 bases, in that order; junction bases with no gene match: 7. This CDR3 contains 16 residues. This CDR3 is CASSLRDRGVGTEAFF. Written as DNA, the CDR3 is TGTGCCAGCAGTTTAAGGGACAGGGGTGTTGGCACTGAAGCTTTCTTT.

This clone was recorded a few times. The V and J genes are TRBV6-1 and TRBJ2-3; 9 bases align to TRBD2. The CDR3 consists of 14 residues. The J segment lost 6 bases and the V segment lost 5 bases, leaving 6 bases of the junction unmatched. The germline V gene encodes CDR1 MNHNS and CDR2 SASEGT. CDR3 sequence reads: CASSMGLAGDTQYF. CDR3 nucleotide sequence: TGTGCCAGCAGTATGGGACTAGCAGGTGATACGCAGTATTTT.

This sequence joins TRBV19 and TRBJ1-1; the D is unclear. Trimming pared 0 bases from V and 1 base from J, leaving 9 bases between. Germline-derived CDR1 and CDR2 are LNHDA and SQIVND (reference sequence). The CDR3 covers 15 residues. CDR3 nucleotide sequence: TGTGCCAGTAGTATAGATATCTCCCCGAACACTGAAGCTTTCTTT. This translates into CASSIDISPNTEAFF. The whole variable domain, remainder taken from reference TRBV19 and TRBJ1-1, is DGGITQSPKYLFRKEGQNVTLSCEQNLNHDAMYWYRQDPGQGLRLIYYSQIVNDFQKGDIAEGYSVSREKKESFPLTVTSAQKNPTAFYLCASSIDISPNTEAFFGQGTRLTVV.

The gene calls are TRBV9 and TRBJ1-1; the D gene is possibly TRBD1 (5 bases). The V and J ends lost 4 bases and 1 base respectively, with 8 bases between them. CDR3 length: 13 residues. Germline V gene lookup returns CDR1 SGDLS and CDR2 YYNGEE. In nucleotides, the CDR3 is TGTGCCAGCAGCTCCGGGGGGAACACTGAAGCTTTCTTT. It translates to CASSSGGNTEAFF.

This sequence joins TRBV28 and TRBJ2-7, with D possibly matching TRBD1 (6 bases). The CDR3 sequence is 15 residues long. The V and J ends lost 3 bases and 3 bases respectively, with 15 bases between them. The V gene's germline CDR1 is MDHEN and CDR2 SYDVKM. The DNA for the CDR3 is TGTGCCAGCAGTTTTGTTAGGACAGCGAACTACGAGCAGTACTTC. It specifies CASSFVRTANYEQYF.

In its sample, this clone was seen a few times. V and J are TRBV5-4 and TRBJ2-1; 8 bases line up with TRBD2. Trimming cost V 3 bases and J 12 bases; bases outside gene matches: 20. The CDR3 spans 17 residues. Germline lookup yields CDR1 SGHNT and CDR2 YYREEE (reference sequence). The CDR3 bases are TGTGCCAGCAGCTCACCCGGTGGGGCGGGGGGTGCGGGGGGGCAGTTCTTC. This codes for CASSSPGGAGGAGGQFF.

Here the CDR3 reads CAWNGPGQGAYNSPLHF. Written as DNA, the CDR3 is TGTGCCTGGAATGGTCCGGGACAGGGCGCCTATAATTCACCCCTCCACTTT. This rearrangement joins TRBV30 to TRBJ1-6, with TRBD1 identical over 9 bases. CDR3 length: 17 amino acids. V gave up 4 bases and J gave up 2 bases; unmatched junction bases: 9. CDR1 and CDR2 from the germline V gene are GTSNPN and SVGIG (reference sequence).

This chain links TRBV6-1 with TRBJ1-1; 8 nucleotides line up with TRBD1. Per germline, CDR1 MNHNS and CDR2 SASEGT. Germline trimming cut 4 bases from V and 0 bases from J; bases unmatched to any gene: 7. The CDR3 has 16 residues. The CDR3 nucleotides read TGTGCCAGCAGTGGACGGACAGGGCCTATGAACACTGAAGCTTTCTTT. It encodes CASSGRTGPMNTEAFF.

The chain uses TRBV29-1 and TRBJ2-4; the D gene is possibly TRBD1 (6 bases). There are 12 residues in the CDR3. Trimming took 6 bases from V and 8 from J, leaving 14 bases between them. Per the germline V gene, CDR1 is SQVTM and CDR2 is ANQGSEA. The CDR3 DNA sequence: TGCAGCGTAGCCGGGGCAGGGGACATTCAGTACTTC. It translates to CSVAGAGDIQYF.

The rearrangement joins TRBV14 to TRBJ2-7, with a tentative D call TRBD1 (5 bases). The V gene's germline CDR1 is SGHDN and CDR2 FVKESK. This CDR3 has 14 amino acids. The V end lost 6 bases, the J end lost 5 bases, and 17 bases lay between the germline ends. The DNA for the CDR3 is TGTGCCAGCAGTCCTGCAGGGCGTTCGAACGAGCAGTACTTC. It yields the protein CASSPAGRSNEQYF.